This T cell receptor (beta chain) came from a study of T cell responses to AZD1222 COVID-19 vaccine. Findings and caveats of the study: Dominant at 160-218 and 743-854, vaccine-associated CD4 TCRs also spanned spike. Donors were largely white British and mainly female; clonal diversity was possibly underestimated. Unmutated variant regions are reportedly the target of nearly half of TCRs that are spike-specific.

Profiling relied on immunoSEQ multiplex PCR, and the TCRdb table lists in-frame clones only, not all of them. Altogether 80,000 to 95,000 clones are present, approximately 90% being singletons, with the ten largest covering 5.7%. Note on this clone: Its matching antigen is unknown.

V lost 0 bases to trimming and J lost 4 bases, with 16 bases between them. Germline CDR1 and CDR2: LGHDT and YNNKEL (reference sequence). The CDR3 is 18 residues long. The V and J genes are TRBV3-1 (or the pseudogene TRBV3-2) and TRBJ1-6; D perhaps matches TRBD1 (5 bases). The source was peripheral blood, collected on day 0 of AZD1222 vaccination. The sequence derives from an adult in good health. The CDR3 loop reads CASSQEIGVLAYNSPLHF. DNA for the CDR3: TGTGCCAGCAGCCAAGAGATAGGGGTGTTGGCGTATAATTCACCCCTCCACTTT.